Presented here are 11 T cell receptor beta chains from one specimen sequenced in a study of cytomegalovirus exposure and HLA in healthy donors. PCR amplification relied on 60 Vbeta primers (plus 13 Jbeta primers). Sequenced by immunoSEQ multiplex PCR; TCRdb stores in-frame clones only, minus some. The sample has approximately 100,000 clones, roughly 79% seen once; the top ten hold roughly 4.5%. The specimen sequenced was PBMCs. The receptors derive from a woman aged 40 to 50 in good health and CMV-seronegative.

The chain recombines TRBV29-1 with TRBJ2-3; TRBD2 matches 7 bases. The CDR3 consists of 12 residues. V was pared by 4 bases and J by 5 bases, with 3 bases of the junction left unmatched. Germline V gives CDR1 SQVTM, CDR2 ANQGSEA. CDR3 sequence reads: CSVGGGLDTQYF. The CDR3 coding sequence is TGCAGCGTTGGCGGGGGACTAGATACGCAGTATTTT.

The chain recombines TRBV29-1 with TRBJ1-2; D is perhaps TRBD1 (6 bases). The CDR3 is 13 residues long. Germline V gene sequence: CDR1 SQVTM, CDR2 ANQGSEA. V lost 7 bases to trimming and J lost 2 bases, with 14 bases between them. This CDR3 reads CSASPGQNYGYTF. CDR3 DNA: TGCAGCGCCTCCCCCGGACAGAACTATGGCTACACCTTC.

V and J are TRBV29-1 and TRBJ1-2; TRBD1 matches at 7 bases. CDR1 and CDR2 (germline): SQVTM, ANQGSEA. This CDR3 comprises 13 residues. With V trimmed by 7 bases and J by 1 base, 6 bases remained unmatched. The CDR3 here is CSGRQGLNYGYTF. CDR3 in DNA: TGCAGCGGGAGACAGGGCCTTAACTATGGCTACACCTTC.

This clone has only a few counts. V gene TRBV7-9 combines with J gene TRBJ1-1; the D gene is possibly TRBD1 (5 bases). Germline V gene lookup returns CDR1 SEHNR and CDR2 FQNEAQ (reference sequence). The CDR3 sequence is 18 residues long. V gave up 1 base and J gave up 3 bases, with 21 bases separating them. The CDR3 region is CASSLDVGAIRRDTEAFF. DNA for the CDR3: TGTGCCAGCAGCTTAGACGTAGGGGCCATACGTCGCGACACTGAAGCTTTCTTT. Supplemented by reference TRBV7-9 and TRBJ1-1, the full variable domain reads DTGVSQNPRHKITKRGQNVTFRCDPISEHNRLYWYRQTLGQGPEFLTYFQNEAQLEKSRLLSDRFSAERPKGSFSTLEIQRTEQGDSAMYLCASSLDVGAIRRDTEAFFGQGTRLTVV.

The chain recombines TRBV2 with TRBJ1-1; tentative D call: TRBD1 (6 bases). The germline V and J ends were trimmed by 8 bases and 8 bases, with 18 bases remaining between them. In germline, CDR1 is SNHLY, CDR2 FYNNEI. CDR3 length equals 13 residues. The CDR3 sequence: CASGRRRQEEAFF. The CDR3 DNA follows: TGTGCCAGCGGGCGGAGAAGACAGGAGGAAGCTTTCTTT.

In its sample, this clone was seen once. The rearrangement joins TRBV10-3 to TRBJ1-1, with 10 bases lining up with TRBD1. Trimming at V came to 6 bases and at J to 4 bases, leaving 8 bases not matched to a gene. Germline CDR1 is ENHRY and CDR2 is SYGVKD. This CDR3 has 15 amino acids. CDR3 sequence reads: CAIRAPGQGSTEAFF. The CDR3 DNA follows: TGTGCCATCAGGGCCCCGGGACAGGGGAGCACTGAAGCTTTCTTT.

This sequence joins TRBV7-3 and TRBJ1-5, with D possibly matching TRBD1 (6 bases). V was shortened by 6 bases and J by 7 bases, with 13 bases between the two germline ends. Germline CDR1 reads SGHTA; CDR2 reads FQGTGA. The CDR3 is 13 amino acids. The CDR3 bases are TGTGCCAGCAGTGTGGGACAAGGGCAGCCCCAGCATTTT. The encoded protein is CASSVGQGQPQHF.

This clone rates as medium-sized (0.01 to 0.1%). This rearrangement joins TRBV7-2 to TRBJ1-4; 8 bases map to TRBD1. Germline values: CDR1 SGHTA, CDR2 FQGNSA. The CDR3 extends over 18 amino acids. J lost 7 bases, V lost 5 bases, and 18 bases had no gene match. The CDR3, as DNA: TGTGCCAGCAGCCTCGGCGGGACAGGCAACCCAGGGCGTGAAAAACTGTTTTTT. This encodes CASSLGGTGNPGREKLFF.

This clone occurred many times. The V and J genes are TRBV4-3 and TRBJ1-4; no clear D. The CDR3 loop spans 15 amino acids. Germline CDR1 is LGHNA and CDR2 is YSLEER. Trimming took 3 bases from V and 2 from J, leaving 10 bases between them. CDR3 DNA: TGCGCCAGCAGCCAGATGCGGAGGACTAATGAAAAACTGTTTTTT. This sequence encodes CASSQMRRTNEKLFF.

This sequence joins TRBV6-4 and TRBJ2-1; 8 bases match TRBD2. The germline gives CDR1 MRHNA, CDR2 SNTAGT. Unmatched junction bases numbered 7, after V lost 5 bases and J lost 4 bases. This CDR3 spans 15 amino acids. The DNA of the CDR3 is TGTGCCAGCAGTTCGACGCGGGGGGCTTACAATGAGCAGTTCTTC. This gives the protein CASSSTRGAYNEQFF.

The chain recombines TRBV19 with TRBJ2-6; 10 bases match TRBD2. The germline gives CDR1 LNHDA, CDR2 SQIVND (reference sequence). Trimming cost V 7 bases and J 0 bases; bases outside gene matches: 3. The CDR3 has 16 amino acids. CDR3 sequence: CASTLAGASGANVLTF. CDR3 sequence (DNA): TGTGCCAGTACCCTAGCGGGGGCCTCTGGGGCCAACGTCCTGACTTTC. Full variable domain (outside the CDR3, taken from reference TRBV19 and TRBJ2-6): DGGITQSPKYLFRKEGQNVTLSCEQNLNHDAMYWYRQDPGQGLRLIYYSQIVNDFQKGDIAEGYSVSREKKESFPLTVTSAQKNPTAFYLCASTLAGASGANVLTFGAGSRLTVL.